This paragraph covers one T cell receptor beta chain sequence. J lost 4 bases, V lost 0 bases, and 5 bases had no gene match. Per germline, CDR1 SGHTA and CDR2 FQGTGA. The CDR3 runs to 15 residues. Profiled with immunoSEQ multiplex PCR; TCRdb holds only in-frame clones, not every one. This sample has around 2.5 million clones, with 93% found just once. This entry belongs to a study of shared clonotypes between healthy human individuals. The overall study: Donor composition was a couple of women and a few men, aged 18 to 49.

Specimen: naive CD4+ T cells from PBMCs. Specified subset: CD45RA+ positively selected. This chain joins TRBV7-3 and TRBJ2-5; 7 bases are a match to TRBD2. The receptor's source is a man between 18 and 35 years old in good health. Some clones in this sample may be carry-over from other donors' samples. CDR3 in amino acids: CASSLTGGAAETQYF. Here the CDR3 DNA reads TGTGCCAGCAGCTTAACGGGAGGGGCAGCAGAGACCCAGTACTTC.